This T cell receptor (beta chain) is drawn from a study of T cells after yellow fever vaccination. Overall study: With SMART-Seq v4 Ultra Low Input, the fractions containing low cell numbers were prepared.

Whole-study results and caveats: Booster samples showed a return of most primary-vaccination clones (roughly 96% CD4, roughly 85% CD8). Few clonotypes appeared in both CD4 and CD8 compartments.

This clonotype was seen many times. Its specificity is not known. V shed 0 bases and J shed 4 bases, with 10 bases lying between them. The V gene's germline CDR1 is SGDLS and CDR2 YYNGEE. The CDR3 is 14 residues long. They built TCR cDNA with 5'RACE template switching, a step that put in a universal primer site and UMIs. One entry per CDR3 protein results from TCRdb running MiXCR on the 5' RACE reads. This repertoire shows fewer than 450,000 distinct CDR3 sequences, around 10% found once; its top ten account for less than 20%. The J gene is TRBJ2-5, the V gene TRBV9; no reliable D call. This receptor was taken from a man younger than 30 who received the YFV17D yellow fever vaccine. Sample: PBMCs, taken on the day of the first yellow fever vaccination. CDR3 sequence: CASSVGGVPETQYF. The CDR3 DNA is TGTGCCAGCAGCGTAGGTGGGGTTCCAGAGACCCAGTACTTC.